These 32 T cell receptor beta chains share one sample of origin, sequenced in a study of T cell responses to AZD1222 COVID-19 vaccine. Generated by immunoSEQ multiplex PCR, the TCRdb table keeps only in-frame clones and is missing some. The repertoire holds about 120,000 clones, over 75% seen once, with 20% to 25% in the top ten. Sequencing was performed on peripheral blood, taken on day 0 of AZD1222 vaccination. These receptors were collected from an adult in good health.

The chain combines TRBV6-2 or TRBV6-3 with TRBJ2-2; 12 bases are shared with TRBD2. CDR3 length: 15 residues. Germline V CDR1 and CDR2: MNHEY, SVGEGT. V was clipped by 3 bases and J by 7 bases; unmatched bases: 3. The CDR3 DNA reads TGTGCCAGCAGTTATTCGGGACTAGCGGGCGGGGAGCTGTTTTTT. Translating it yields CASSYSGLAGGELFF.

The chain uses TRBV7-9 and TRBJ2-7, with a tentative D call TRBD1 (6 bases). The CDR3 spans 15 residues. Germline CDR1 and CDR2: SEHNR and FQNEAQ (reference sequence). The V and J ends lost 5 bases and 0 bases respectively, with 14 bases between them. Here the CDR3 DNA reads TGTGCCAGCAGCAACCGCGACAGGAACTCCTACGAGCAGTACTTC. Translating gives CASSNRDRNSYEQYF.

The chain uses TRBV7-2 and TRBJ2-7, with TRBD2 matching over 10 bases. Germline CDR1 and CDR2: SGHTA and FQGNSA. The ends lost 1 base at V and 0 bases at J; junction bases unmatched: 9. This CDR3 region has 18 residues. The CDR3 here is CASSLGDSGGPSSYEQYF. CDR3 DNA: TGTGCCAGCAGCTTAGGGGATAGCGGGGGGCCTTCCTCCTACGAGCAGTACTTC. The full variable domain, its missing parts supplied by reference TRBV7-2 and TRBJ2-7, is GAGVSQSPSNKVTEKGKDVELRCDPISGHTALYWYRQSLGQGLEFLIYFQGNSAPDKSGLPSDRFSAERTGGSVSTLTIQRTQQEDSAVYLCASSLGDSGGPSSYEQYFGPGTRLTVT.

The chain couples TRBV27 to TRBJ1-6, with D uncertain. The V gene lost 8 bases and the J gene lost 0 bases, with 14 bases spanning the gap. Germline CDR1 and CDR2: MNHEY and SMNVEV (reference sequence). The CDR3 spans 16 residues. CDR3 nucleotide sequence: TGTGCCAGCCGACGGACGGGGAGCTCCTATAATTCACCCCTCCACTTT. This gives the protein CASRRTGSSYNSPLHF.

The chain combines TRBV28 with TRBJ1-6; D uncertain. CDR3 length: 14 residues. Germline loops: CDR1 MDHEN, CDR2 SYDVKM. Deletions cut 9 bases from V and 6 bases from J, with 15 bases between. The CDR3 coding sequence is TGTGCCAGTGCTACGGACGGTTTTAATTCACCCCTCCACTTT. It specifies CASATDGFNSPLHF.

The rearrangement links TRBV11-2 to TRBJ2-5, with D possibly matching TRBD2 (6 bases). Per the germline V gene, CDR1 is SGHAT and CDR2 is FQNNGV. The CDR3 has 14 amino acids. V was pared by 5 bases and J by 5 bases, with 15 bases between. CDR3 residues: CASSGTGGVETQYF. In DNA, the CDR3 is TGTGCCAGCAGCGGGACCGGAGGGGTCGAGACCCAGTACTTC.

The chain carries TRBV7-3 and TRBJ2-5; D is ambiguous. With 2 bases removed from V and 3 bases from J, the gap between germline ends came to 7 bases. This CDR3 spans 13 amino acids. Looked up from germline, CDR1 is SGHTA and CDR2 is FQGTGA. The CDR3 DNA is TGTGCCAGCAGCTTACGCGAGAAAGAGACCCAGTACTTC. The encoded protein is CASSLREKETQYF.

The chain links TRBV5-1 to TRBJ2-5; 9 bases agree with TRBD1. Trimming cost V 1 base and J 5 bases; bases outside gene matches: 6. This CDR3 has 15 amino acids. Germline V lookup: CDR1 SGHRS, CDR2 YFSETQ. The CDR3 loop reads CASSLSRQGGETQYF. The DNA for the CDR3 is TGCGCCAGCAGCTTGTCTCGACAGGGGGGTGAGACCCAGTACTTC.

The chain links TRBV20-1 to TRBJ1-4; no clear D. This CDR3 region has 11 residues. V was shortened by 1 base and J by 12 bases, with 9 bases between the two germline ends. Germline V lookup: CDR1 DFQATT, CDR2 SNEGSKA (reference sequence). The CDR3 bases are TGCAGTGCTAGAGCCGGGAGGGAACTGTTTTTT. Residues: CSARAGRELFF.

This sequence joins TRBV29-1 and TRBJ1-6, with D unclear. The CDR3 consists of 13 residues. CDR1 is SQVTM and CDR2 is ANQGSEA in the germline V gene. V gave up 5 bases and J gave up 6 bases, with 11 bases separating them. The CDR3 region has the DNA TGCAGCGTTCGGACGGACTCTAATTCACCCCTCCACTTT. Protein sequence: CSVRTDSNSPLHF.

The rearrangement uses TRBV2 and TRBJ2-1; the match to TRBD2 covers 10 bases. The germline V gene has CDR1 SNHLY and CDR2 FYNNEI. The junction had 12 bases not matched to a gene; V was cut back by 7 bases and J by 6 bases. The CDR3 sequence is 16 residues long. The CDR3 region is CASTGERGGLANEQFF. CDR3 DNA sequence: TGTGCCAGCACGGGGGAGCGGGGGGGCCTGGCCAATGAGCAGTTCTTC.

The chain couples TRBV5-5 to TRBJ1-6; 8 bases line up with TRBD1. The CDR3 covers 16 residues. Trimming cost V 4 bases and J 6 bases; bases outside gene matches: 9. Germline loops: CDR1 SGHKS, CDR2 YYEKEE (reference sequence). In DNA, the CDR3 is TGTGCCAGCAGCCTCCCCGGGACAGGTTCTAATTCACCCCTCCACTTT. It specifies CASSLPGTGSNSPLHF.

This chain uses TRBV20-1 with TRBJ1-1; D remains ambiguous. CDR3 size: 13 residues. Germline V gene lookup returns CDR1 DFQATT and CDR2 SNEGSKA (reference sequence). V was cut by 3 bases and J by 1 base, with 9 bases left in between. The CDR3 DNA reads as TGCAGTGCTAGTTCCCCCAGGAACACTGAAGCTTTCTTT. Translation gives CSASSPRNTEAFF.

This chain links TRBV10-1 with TRBJ1-2; D perhaps matches TRBD1 (6 bases). This CDR3 region has 13 residues. V lost 7 bases and J lost 8, with 17 bases in between. The germline V gene encodes CDR1 WNHNN and CDR2 SYGVQD (reference sequence). This chain's CDR3 is CASKLTGFWGYTF. Here the CDR3 DNA reads TGCGCCAGCAAACTAACAGGGTTCTGGGGCTACACCTTC.

This chain uses TRBV6-6 with TRBJ2-3; D remains unclear. This CDR3 is built from 13 residues. Trimming took off 4 bases at V and 8 bases at J, with 13 bases between the two ends. CDR1 is MNHNY and CDR2 is SVGAGI in the germline V gene (reference sequence). The CDR3 region has the DNA TGTGCCAGCAGTTTGGACCGTTCCACTACGCAGTATTTT. It codes for CASSLDRSTTQYF.

This clone was detected only once. The CDR3: CASKQGVGYTF. The CDR3 DNA follows: TGTGCCAGCAAACAGGGGGTCGGCTACACCTTC. The rearrangement uses TRBV27 and TRBJ1-2, with 8 nucleotides matching TRBD1. V shed 7 bases and J 8 bases; nucleotides not matched to a gene: 3. CDR1 and CDR2 (germline): MNHEY, SMNVEV (reference sequence). This CDR3 spans 11 amino acids.

This clone was found a few times. This rearrangement joins TRBV25-1 to TRBJ1-5; the D gene is possibly TRBD1 (5 bases). The V and J ends lost 0 bases and 4 bases respectively, with 10 bases between them. The CDR3 extends over 15 amino acids. Germline CDR1 MGHDK, CDR2 SYGVNS. The CDR3 spells CASSEYGGGNQPQHF. CDR3 DNA sequence: TGTGCCAGCAGTGAATATGGGGGAGGAAATCAGCCCCAGCATTTT.

This clone was counted a single time. This chain connects TRBV5-8 to TRBJ1-4; the match to TRBD1 covers 9 bases. The CDR3 consists of 15 residues. V lost 0 bases, J lost 8 bases, and 5 bases stayed unmatched. CDR1 SGHTS and CDR2 YDEGEE come from the germline V gene. CDR3 nucleotides: TGTGCCAGCAGCTTGGGGGACAGGGACGAAGAAAAACTGTTTTTT. Translation: CASSLGDRDEEKLFF.

This clone was seen just once. J is TRBJ1-1 and V is TRBV2, with 8 bases matching TRBD1. Germline V gene lookup returns CDR1 SNHLY and CDR2 FYNNEI. Losses at the gene ends were 8 bases for V and 0 bases for J; bases not matched to a gene: 5. This CDR3 region has 14 residues. In DNA form, the CDR3 reads TGTGCCAGCGGGGGGACAGGTATGAACACTGAAGCTTTCTTT. It is translated as CASGGTGMNTEAFF.

The rearrangement uses TRBV5-4 and TRBJ1-1; 7 nucleotides match TRBD1. Losses at the gene ends were 4 bases for V and 4 bases for J; bases not matched to a gene: 13. From germline, CDR1 is SGHNT and CDR2 YYREEE (reference sequence). There are 16 residues in the CDR3. The CDR3 sequence is CASSPPFAGGTTEAFF. The CDR3 DNA reads as TGTGCCAGCAGCCCACCCTTCGCAGGGGGGACCACTGAAGCTTTCTTT.

This clone came up a few times. The rearrangement joins TRBV28 to TRBJ1-5; D is unclear. Germline V lookup: CDR1 MDHEN, CDR2 SYDVKM. V lost 7 bases and J 0 bases, leaving 19 bases between the germline ends. This CDR3 is built from 17 residues. CDR3 coding DNA: TGTGCCAGCAAGGCGGGGAGAAGAGGGTATAGCAATCAGCCCCAGCATTTT. This gives the protein CASKAGRRGYSNQPQHF.

The chain combines TRBV7-3 with TRBJ2-1; D might be TRBD2 (7 bases). The CDR3 sequence is 15 residues long. Deletions cut 2 bases from V and 5 bases from J, with 13 bases between. Germline CDR1 is SGHTA and CDR2 is FQGTGA. This CDR3 is CASSLLGGGHNEQFF. The CDR3 DNA reads TGTGCCAGCAGCTTATTAGGCGGGGGCCACAATGAGCAGTTCTTC.

The V call is TRBV7-8, the J call TRBJ2-7; weak D call: TRBD1 (6 bases). The CDR3 has 13 amino acids. Per the germline V gene, CDR1 is SGHVS and CDR2 is FQNEAQ. The germline V and J ends were trimmed by 5 bases and 5 bases, with 13 bases remaining between them. CDR3 nucleotide sequence: TGTGCCAGCAGCCATCCAACAGGGAACGAGCAGTACTTC. Translated, it gives CASSHPTGNEQYF.

This rearrangement joins TRBV5-1 to TRBJ2-7, with 7 nucleotides matching TRBD1. The CDR3 runs 15 residues. Germline V gene data show CDR1 as SGHRS and CDR2 as YFSETQ. The V and J ends lost 2 bases and 6 bases, in that order; junction bases with no gene match: 11. DNA for the CDR3: TGCGCCAGCAGCTTTGCGACAGGGTCCATTGGCGAGCAGTACTTC. This codes for CASSFATGSIGEQYF.

This sequence joins TRBV6-2 or TRBV6-3 and TRBJ1-1; D is uncertain. The germline V and J ends were trimmed by 2 bases and 1 base, with 14 bases remaining between them. This CDR3 is 16 amino acids long. CDR1 is MNHEY, CDR2 SVGEGT, per germline. The DNA for the CDR3 is TGTGCCAGCAGTTACCAAGGGCAGATTGAGAACACTGAAGCTTTCTTT. Protein: CASSYQGQIENTEAFF.

The rearrangement uses TRBV19 and TRBJ2-7, with D tentatively TRBD1 or TRBD2 (6 bases each). CDR3 length: 15 amino acids. Germline values: CDR1 LNHDA, CDR2 SQIVND (reference sequence). With 3 bases removed from V and 2 bases from J, the gap between germline ends came to 14 bases. The CDR3 DNA sequence: TGTGCCAGTAGTATCCCGGGGGCGAGTACCTACGAGCAGTACTTC. Its translation: CASSIPGASTYEQYF.

This chain uses TRBV5-6 with TRBJ1-2; 8 bases map to TRBD1. The germline CDR1 and CDR2 sequences are SGHDT and YYEEEE. Losses at the gene ends were 0 bases for V and 5 bases for J; bases not matched to a gene: 6. This CDR3 contains 15 residues. CDR3 sequence reads: CASSLAGRTGYGYTF. The CDR3 nucleotides are TGTGCCAGCAGCTTGGCCGGCCGGACAGGGTATGGCTACACCTTC.

A single count supports this clone. The rearrangement links TRBV5-6 to TRBJ1-2, with a tentative D call TRBD1 (5 bases). The CDR3 runs 13 residues. Germline V lookup: CDR1 SGHDT, CDR2 YYEEEE. V lost 1 base, J lost 2 bases, and 6 bases lay in between. The CDR3 reads CASSLSGNYGYTF. In DNA form, the CDR3 reads TGTGCCAGCAGCTTGTCAGGGAACTATGGCTACACCTTC.

The chain uses TRBV7-2 and TRBJ2-3, with unresolved D. This CDR3 has 13 amino acids. The germline V gene has CDR1 SGHTA and CDR2 FQGNSA. The germline V and J ends were trimmed by 3 bases and 1 base, with 5 bases remaining between them. This CDR3 is CASSFGGTDTQYF. In DNA, the CDR3 is TGTGCCAGCAGCTTCGGCGGCACAGATACGCAGTATTTT.

J is TRBJ2-7 and V is TRBV6-5, with 7 nucleotides matching TRBD1. J gave up 3 bases and V 0 bases, and 2 bases lay outside the gene matches. CDR1 MNHEY and CDR2 SVGAGI come from the germline V gene. The CDR3 is 14 amino acids. CDR3 DNA: TGTGCCAGCAGTTACTCCAGACAGGGCTACGAGCAGTACTTC. As protein: CASSYSRQGYEQYF.

The genes are TRBV5-6 and TRBJ2-3; perhaps TRBD2 as D (6 bases). The CDR3 is 12 residues long. CDR1 is SGHDT, CDR2 YYEEEE, per germline. Trimming took off 0 bases at V and 7 bases at J, with 6 bases between the two ends. CDR3 loop: CASSLGGNTQYF. As DNA, the CDR3 is TGTGCCAGCAGCTTGGGCGGGAATACGCAGTATTTT.

The rearrangement uses TRBV24-1 and TRBJ1-4; 10 bases match TRBD1. Germline CDR1 and CDR2: KGHDR and SFDVKD. The CDR3 extends over 15 amino acids. The junction had 4 bases not matched to a gene; V was cut back by 4 bases and J by 6 bases. The CDR3 sequence is CATSEPGTGDEKLFF. CDR3 coding DNA: TGTGCCACCAGTGAGCCCGGGACAGGGGATGAAAAACTGTTTTTT.